This T cell receptor beta chain was captured in a study of cytomegalovirus exposure and HLA in healthy donors. Points from the study as a whole: Several V segments, TRBV6-2 and TRBV6-3 among them, could not be told apart and were dropped. There were some public TCRs occurring in many donors, but most TCR sequences were rare. Cytomegalovirus-associated TCR beta chains were listed, numbering 164.

On this clone itself: Its target is unknown.

60 Vbeta and 13 Jbeta primers were used in PCR. Sequencing used immunoSEQ multiplex PCR; TCRdb keeps in-frame clones, though not all of them. Here the sample spans around 200,000 clones, about 75% being singletons. CDR1 and CDR2 from the germline V gene are LGHNA and YSLEER. Trimming shortened V by 0 bases and J by 9 bases, and 12 bases separated the two germline ends. CDR3 length: 15 amino acids. The receptor's source is a male donor in good health and CMV-seronegative. Sequenced sample: PBMCs. The chain is built from TRBV4-3 and TRBJ1-6; weak D call: TRBD1 (5 bases). CDR3 amino acids: CASSQDGGSGSPLHF. CDR3 coding DNA: TGCGCCAGCAGCCAAGATGGGGGGAGTGGTTCACCCCTCCACTTT.